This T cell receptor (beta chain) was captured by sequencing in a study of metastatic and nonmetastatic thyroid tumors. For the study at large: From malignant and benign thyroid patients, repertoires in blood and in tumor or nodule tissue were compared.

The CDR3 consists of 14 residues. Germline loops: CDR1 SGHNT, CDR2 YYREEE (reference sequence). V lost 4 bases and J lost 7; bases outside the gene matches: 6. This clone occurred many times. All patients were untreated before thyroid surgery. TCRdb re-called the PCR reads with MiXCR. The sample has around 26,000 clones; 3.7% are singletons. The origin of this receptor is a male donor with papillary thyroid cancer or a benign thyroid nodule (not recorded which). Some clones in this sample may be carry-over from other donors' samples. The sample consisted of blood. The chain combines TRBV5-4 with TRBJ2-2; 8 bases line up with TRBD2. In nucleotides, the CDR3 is TGTGCCAGCAGCCAAGCGGGAGTCAGCGGGGAGCTGTTTTTT. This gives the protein CASSQAGVSGELFF. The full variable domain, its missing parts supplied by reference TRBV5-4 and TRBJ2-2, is ETGVTQSPTHLIKTRGQQVTLRCSSQSGHNTVSWYQQALGQGPQFIFQYYREEENGRGNFPPRFSGLQFPNYSSELNVNALELDDSALYLCASSQAGVSGELFFGEGSRLTVL.